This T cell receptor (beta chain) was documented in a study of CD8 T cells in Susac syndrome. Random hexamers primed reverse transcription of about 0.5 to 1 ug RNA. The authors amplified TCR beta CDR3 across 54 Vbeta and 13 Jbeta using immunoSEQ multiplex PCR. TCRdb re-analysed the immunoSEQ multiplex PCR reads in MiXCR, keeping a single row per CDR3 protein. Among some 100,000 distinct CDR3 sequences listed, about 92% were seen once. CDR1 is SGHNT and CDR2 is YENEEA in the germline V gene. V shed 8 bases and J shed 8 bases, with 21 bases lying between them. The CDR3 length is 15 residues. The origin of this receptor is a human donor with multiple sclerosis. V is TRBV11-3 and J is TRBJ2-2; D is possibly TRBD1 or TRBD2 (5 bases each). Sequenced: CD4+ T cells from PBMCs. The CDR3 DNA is TGTGCCAGCTCCCCCGGGACGACCACTGGGGGGGAGCTGTTTTTT. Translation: CASSPGTTTGGELFF. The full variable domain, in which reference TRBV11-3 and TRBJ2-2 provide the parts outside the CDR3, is EAGVVQSPRYKIIEKKQPVAFWCNPISGHNTLYWYLQNLGQGPELLIRYENEEAVDDSQLPKDRFSAERLKGVDSTLKIQPAELGDSAVYLCASSPGTTTGGELFFGEGSRLTVL.